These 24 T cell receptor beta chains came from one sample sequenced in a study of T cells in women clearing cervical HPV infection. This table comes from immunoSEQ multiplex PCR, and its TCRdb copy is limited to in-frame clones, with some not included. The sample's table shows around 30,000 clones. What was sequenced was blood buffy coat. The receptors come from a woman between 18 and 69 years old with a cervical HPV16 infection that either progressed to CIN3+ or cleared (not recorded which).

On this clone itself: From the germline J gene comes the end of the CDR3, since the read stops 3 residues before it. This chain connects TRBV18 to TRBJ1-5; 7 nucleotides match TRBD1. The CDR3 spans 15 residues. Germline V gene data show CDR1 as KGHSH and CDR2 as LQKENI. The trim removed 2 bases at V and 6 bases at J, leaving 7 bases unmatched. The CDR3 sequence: CASSPGEGAVQPQHF. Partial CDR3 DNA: TGTGCCAGCTCACCAGGCGAGGGGGCTGTTCAGCCC.

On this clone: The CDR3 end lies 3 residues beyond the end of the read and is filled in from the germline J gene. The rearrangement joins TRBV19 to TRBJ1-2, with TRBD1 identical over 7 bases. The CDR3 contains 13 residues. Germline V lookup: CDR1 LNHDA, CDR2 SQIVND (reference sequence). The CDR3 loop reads CASSEIRGNDYTF. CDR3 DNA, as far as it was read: TGTGCCAGTAGTGAGATCAGGGGGAACGAC. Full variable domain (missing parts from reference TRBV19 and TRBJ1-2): DGGITQSPKYLFRKEGQNVTLSCEQNLNHDAMYWYRQDPGQGLRLIYYSQIVNDFQKGDIAEGYSVSREKKESFPLTVTSAQKNPTAFYLCASSEIRGNDYTFGSGTRLTVV.

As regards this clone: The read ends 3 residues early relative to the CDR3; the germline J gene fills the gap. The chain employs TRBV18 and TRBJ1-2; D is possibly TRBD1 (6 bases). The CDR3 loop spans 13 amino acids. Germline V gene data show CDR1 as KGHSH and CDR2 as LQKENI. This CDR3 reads CASSPTQGKGYTF. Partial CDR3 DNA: TGTGCCAGCTCACCAACACAGGGAAAGGGC.

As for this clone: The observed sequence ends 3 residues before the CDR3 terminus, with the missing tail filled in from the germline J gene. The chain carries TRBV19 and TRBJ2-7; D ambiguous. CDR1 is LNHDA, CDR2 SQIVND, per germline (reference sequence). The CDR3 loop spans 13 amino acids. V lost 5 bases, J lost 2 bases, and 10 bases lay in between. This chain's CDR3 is CASSFTPTYEQYF. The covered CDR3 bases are TGTGCCAGTAGTTTTACACCCACCTACGAG.

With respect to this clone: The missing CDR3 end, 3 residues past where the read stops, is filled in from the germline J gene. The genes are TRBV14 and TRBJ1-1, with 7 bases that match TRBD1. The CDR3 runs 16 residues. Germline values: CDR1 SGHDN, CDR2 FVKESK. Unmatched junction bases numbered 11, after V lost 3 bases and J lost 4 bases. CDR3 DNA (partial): TGTGCCAGCAGCCACCGCCACGGCAGGGGGTCCACTGAA. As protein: CASSHRHGRGSTE. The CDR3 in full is CASSHRHGRGSTEAFF.

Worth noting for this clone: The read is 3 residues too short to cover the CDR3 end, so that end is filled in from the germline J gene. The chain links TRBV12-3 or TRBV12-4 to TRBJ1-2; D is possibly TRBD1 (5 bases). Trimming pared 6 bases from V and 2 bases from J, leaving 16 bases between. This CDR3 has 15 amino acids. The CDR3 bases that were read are TGTGCCAGCAGACATCAGGCGAGGGGAAACTATGGC. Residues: CASRHQARGNYG. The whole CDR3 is CASRHQARGNYGYTF.

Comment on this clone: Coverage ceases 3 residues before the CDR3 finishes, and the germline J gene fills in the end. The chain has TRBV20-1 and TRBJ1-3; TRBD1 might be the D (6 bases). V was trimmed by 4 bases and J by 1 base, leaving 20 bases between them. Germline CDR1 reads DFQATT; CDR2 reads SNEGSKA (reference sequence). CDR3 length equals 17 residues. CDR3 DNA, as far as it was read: TGCAGTGCTACGAAACAACTACAGGGAGTATCTGGAAACACC. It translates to CSATKQLQGVSGNT. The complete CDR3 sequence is CSATKQLQGVSGNTIYF.

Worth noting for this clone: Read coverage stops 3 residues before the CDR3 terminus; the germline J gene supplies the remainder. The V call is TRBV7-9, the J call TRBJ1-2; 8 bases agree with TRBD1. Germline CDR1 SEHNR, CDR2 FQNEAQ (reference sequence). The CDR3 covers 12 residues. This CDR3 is CASTPGGDGYTF. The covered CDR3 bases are TGTGCCAGCACCCCAGGGGGCGACGGC.

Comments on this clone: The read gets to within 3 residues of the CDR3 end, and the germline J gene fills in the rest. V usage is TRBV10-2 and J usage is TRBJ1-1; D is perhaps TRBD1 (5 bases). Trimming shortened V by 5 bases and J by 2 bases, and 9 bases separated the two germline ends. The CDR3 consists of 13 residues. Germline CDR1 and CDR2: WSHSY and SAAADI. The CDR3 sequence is CASSTQGNTEAFF. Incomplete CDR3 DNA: TGCGCCAGCAGTACCCAGGGAAACACTGAA.

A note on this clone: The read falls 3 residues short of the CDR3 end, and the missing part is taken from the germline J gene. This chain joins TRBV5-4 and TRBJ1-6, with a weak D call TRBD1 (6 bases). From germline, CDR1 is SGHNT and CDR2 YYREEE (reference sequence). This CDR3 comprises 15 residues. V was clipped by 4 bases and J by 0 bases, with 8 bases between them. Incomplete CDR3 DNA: TGTGCCAGCAGCCCGGGACACTCCTATAATTCACCC. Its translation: CASSPGHSYNSP. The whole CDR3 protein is CASSPGHSYNSPLHF. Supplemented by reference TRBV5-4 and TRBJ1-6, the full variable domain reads ETGVTQSPTHLIKTRGQQVTLRCSSQSGHNTVSWYQQALGQGPQFIFQYYREEENGRGNFPPRFSGLQFPNYSSELNVNALELDDSALYLCASSPGHSYNSPLHFGNGTRLTVT.

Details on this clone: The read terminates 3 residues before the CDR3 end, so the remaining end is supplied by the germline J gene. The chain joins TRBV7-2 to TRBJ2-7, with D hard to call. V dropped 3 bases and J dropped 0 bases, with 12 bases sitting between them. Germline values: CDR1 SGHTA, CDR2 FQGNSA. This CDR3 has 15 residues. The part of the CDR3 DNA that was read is TGTGCCAGCAGCTTGAGTAGTTTAAGCTCCTACGAG. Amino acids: CASSLSSLSSYE. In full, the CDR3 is CASSLSSLSSYEQYF.

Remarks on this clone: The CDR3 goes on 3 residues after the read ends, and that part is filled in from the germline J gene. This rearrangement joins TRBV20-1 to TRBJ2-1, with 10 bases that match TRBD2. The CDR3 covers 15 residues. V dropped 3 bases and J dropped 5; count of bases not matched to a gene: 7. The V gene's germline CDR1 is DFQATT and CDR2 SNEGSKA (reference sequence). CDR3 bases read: TGCAGTGCTAGTCAAGGGACTAGCGTCCACAATGAG. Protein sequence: CSASQGTSVHNE. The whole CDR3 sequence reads CSASQGTSVHNEQFF.

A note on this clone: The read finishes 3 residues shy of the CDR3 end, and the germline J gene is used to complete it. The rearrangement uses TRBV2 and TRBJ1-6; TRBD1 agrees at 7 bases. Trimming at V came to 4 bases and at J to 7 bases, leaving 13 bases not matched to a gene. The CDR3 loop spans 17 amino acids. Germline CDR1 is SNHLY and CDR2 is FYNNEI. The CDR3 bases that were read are TGTGCCAGCAGTGGCCAGACAGGGCCCCTTAAAAATTCACCC. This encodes CASSGQTGPLKNSP. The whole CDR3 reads CASSGQTGPLKNSPLHF. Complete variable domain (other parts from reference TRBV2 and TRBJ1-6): EPEVTQTPSHQVTQMGQEVILRCVPISNHLYFYWYRQILGQKVEFLVSFYNNEISEKSEIFDDQFSVERPDGSNFTLKIRSTKLEDSAMYFCASSGQTGPLKNSPLHFGNGTRLTVT.

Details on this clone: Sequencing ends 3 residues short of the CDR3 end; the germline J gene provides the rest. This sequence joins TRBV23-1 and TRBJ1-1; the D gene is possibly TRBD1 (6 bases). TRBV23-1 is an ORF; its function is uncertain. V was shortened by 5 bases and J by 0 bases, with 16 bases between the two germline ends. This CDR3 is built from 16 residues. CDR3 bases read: TGCGCCAGCAGTTCTTCTGAGGACAGTTTGAACACTGAA. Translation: CASSSSEDSLNTE. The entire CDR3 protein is CASSSSEDSLNTEAFF.

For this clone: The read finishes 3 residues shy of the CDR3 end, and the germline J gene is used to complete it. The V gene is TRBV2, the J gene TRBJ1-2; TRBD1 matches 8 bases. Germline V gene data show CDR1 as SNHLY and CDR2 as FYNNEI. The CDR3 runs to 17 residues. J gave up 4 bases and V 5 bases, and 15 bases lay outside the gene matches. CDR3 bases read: TGTGCCAGCAGTTCTATGCCGGACAGGGCGGTAGCCTATGGC. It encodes CASSSMPDRAVAYG. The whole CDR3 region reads CASSSMPDRAVAYGYTF.

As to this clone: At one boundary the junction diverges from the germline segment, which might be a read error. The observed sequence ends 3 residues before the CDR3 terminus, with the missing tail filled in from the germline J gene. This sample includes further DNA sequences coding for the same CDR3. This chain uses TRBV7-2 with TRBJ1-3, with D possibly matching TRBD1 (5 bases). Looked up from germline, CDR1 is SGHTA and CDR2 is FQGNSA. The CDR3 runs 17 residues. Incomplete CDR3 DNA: TGTGCCAGCAGCTTAGCGCTCGCAGGGAGGTCTGGAAACACA. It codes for CASSLALAGRSGNT. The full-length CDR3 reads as CASSLALAGRSGNTIYF.

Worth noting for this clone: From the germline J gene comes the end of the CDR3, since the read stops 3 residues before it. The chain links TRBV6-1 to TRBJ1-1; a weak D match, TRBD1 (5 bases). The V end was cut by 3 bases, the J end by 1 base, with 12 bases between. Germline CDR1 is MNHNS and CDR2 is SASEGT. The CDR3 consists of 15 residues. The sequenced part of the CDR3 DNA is TGTGCCAGCAGTGAGGAGGGGTTGGGGAACACTGAA. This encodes CASSEEGLGNTE. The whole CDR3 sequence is CASSEEGLGNTEAFF.

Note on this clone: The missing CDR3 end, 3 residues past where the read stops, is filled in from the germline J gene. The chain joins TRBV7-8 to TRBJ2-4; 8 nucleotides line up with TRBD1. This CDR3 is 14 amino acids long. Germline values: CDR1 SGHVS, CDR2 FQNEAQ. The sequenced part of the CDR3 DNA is TGTGCCAGCAGCCCCTCCCGGACAGGGTCTGGT. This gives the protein CASSPSRTGSG. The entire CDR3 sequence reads CASSPSRTGSGQYF.

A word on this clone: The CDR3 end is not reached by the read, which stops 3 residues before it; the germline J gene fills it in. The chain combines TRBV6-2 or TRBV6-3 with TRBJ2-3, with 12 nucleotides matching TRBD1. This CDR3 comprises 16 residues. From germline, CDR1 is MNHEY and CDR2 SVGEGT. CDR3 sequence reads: CASSSGTGGYKETQYF. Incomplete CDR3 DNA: TGTGCCAGCAGTTCCGGGACAGGGGGCTATAAAGAGACG.

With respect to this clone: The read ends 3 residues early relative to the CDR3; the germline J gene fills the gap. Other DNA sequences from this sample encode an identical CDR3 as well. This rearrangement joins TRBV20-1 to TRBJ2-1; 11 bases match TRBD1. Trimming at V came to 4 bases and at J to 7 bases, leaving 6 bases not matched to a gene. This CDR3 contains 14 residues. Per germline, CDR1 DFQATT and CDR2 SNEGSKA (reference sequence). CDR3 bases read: TGCAGTGCTACTGGACAGGGGGCGGGGAATGAG. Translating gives CSATGQGAGNE. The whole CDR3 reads CSATGQGAGNEQFF.

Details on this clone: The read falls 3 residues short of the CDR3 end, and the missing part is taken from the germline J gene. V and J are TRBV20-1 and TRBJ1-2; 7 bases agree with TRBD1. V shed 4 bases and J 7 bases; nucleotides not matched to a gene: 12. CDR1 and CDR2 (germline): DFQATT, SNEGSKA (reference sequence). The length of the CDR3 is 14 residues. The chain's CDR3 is CSANPLTGESGYTF. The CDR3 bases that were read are TGCAGTGCTAATCCGTTAACAGGGGAATCTGGC.

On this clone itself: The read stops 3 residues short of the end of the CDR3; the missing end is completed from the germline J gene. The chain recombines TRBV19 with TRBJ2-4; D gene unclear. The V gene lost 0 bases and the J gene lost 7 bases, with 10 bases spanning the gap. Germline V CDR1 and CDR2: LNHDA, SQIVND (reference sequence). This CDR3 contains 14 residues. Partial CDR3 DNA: TGTGCCAGTAGTATAGAGGGTTCGCGGAACATT. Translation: CASSIEGSRNI. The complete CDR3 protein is CASSIEGSRNIQYF.

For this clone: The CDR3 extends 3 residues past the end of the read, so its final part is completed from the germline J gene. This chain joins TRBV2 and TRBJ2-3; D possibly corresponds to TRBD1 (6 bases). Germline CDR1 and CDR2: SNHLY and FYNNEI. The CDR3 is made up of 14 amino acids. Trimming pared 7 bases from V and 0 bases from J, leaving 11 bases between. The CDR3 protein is CASKGTLSTDTQYF. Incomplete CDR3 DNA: TGTGCCAGCAAGGGGACACTTAGCACAGATACG. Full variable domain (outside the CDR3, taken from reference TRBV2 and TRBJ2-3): EPEVTQTPSHQVTQMGQEVILRCVPISNHLYFYWYRQILGQKVEFLVSFYNNEISEKSEIFDDQFSVERPDGSNFTLKIRSTKLEDSAMYFCASKGTLSTDTQYFGPGTRLTVL.

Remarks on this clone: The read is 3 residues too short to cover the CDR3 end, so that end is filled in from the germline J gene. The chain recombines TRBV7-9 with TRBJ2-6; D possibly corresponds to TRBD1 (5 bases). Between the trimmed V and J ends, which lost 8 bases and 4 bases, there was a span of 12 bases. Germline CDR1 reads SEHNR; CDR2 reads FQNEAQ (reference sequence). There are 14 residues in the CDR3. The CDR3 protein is CASAEGVGANVLTF. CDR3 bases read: TGTGCCAGCGCCGAAGGGGTAGGGGCCAACGTC.